What follows are 11 T cell receptor beta chains derived from one specimen sequenced in a study of T-cell memory formation after mild COVID-19. TCRdb re-called the 5' RACE reads with MiXCR, one entry per CDR3 protein. Altogether around 370,000 distinct CDR3 sequences are present, 21% being singletons, with the ten largest covering under 15%. The sample consisted of PBMCs or a T cell subset sorted from them (not recorded which). Source of these receptors: an adult woman who had mild COVID-19 (a few samples of this study predate the infection). Cell type and time point are not known.

The rearrangement links TRBV20-1 to TRBJ2-2; 12 nucleotides align to TRBD2. Trimming took 3 bases from V and 4 from J; bases not matched to a gene: 9. From germline, CDR1 is DFQATT and CDR2 SNEGSKA (reference sequence). CDR3 size: 17 residues. CDR3 sequence: CSASSPSGRDLTGELFF. In DNA, the CDR3 is TGCAGTGCTAGTTCCCCTAGCGGGAGGGATCTCACCGGGGAGCTGTTTTTT.

The V call is TRBV15, the J call TRBJ2-1; D is undetermined. Looked up from germline, CDR1 is LNHNV and CDR2 is YYDKDF (reference sequence). V lost 3 bases and J lost 1, with 13 bases in between. The CDR3 covers 16 residues. This CDR3 is CATSSLLRESYNEQFF. The CDR3 region has the DNA TGTGCCACCAGCAGCCTCTTGCGAGAGTCCTACAATGAGCAGTTCTTC.

The chain recombines TRBV6-2 or TRBV6-3 with TRBJ2-7; tentative D call: TRBD2 (7 bases). The CDR3 extends over 13 amino acids. The germline V gene encodes CDR1 MNHEY and CDR2 SVGEGT. Trimming left V 8 bases short and J 3 bases short, with 14 bases between. The CDR3 here is CASGLGGHYEQYF. Here the CDR3 DNA reads TGTGCCAGCGGGCTCGGGGGGCACTACGAGCAGTACTTC.

This clonotype was seen a few times. The chain employs TRBV29-1 and TRBJ2-2; TRBD2 aligns across 11 bases. Germline V gene sequence: CDR1 SQVTM, CDR2 ANQGSEA. The CDR3 totals 14 residues. The CDR3, as DNA: TGCAGTATACTAGCGGGAGAACCCGCCGGGGAGCTGTTTTTT. Protein: CSILAGEPAGELFF.

The table lists this clonotype with a few counts. The rearrangement uses TRBV12-3 or TRBV12-4 and TRBJ2-5, with TRBD1 as a possible D gene (5 bases). The CDR3 contains 22 residues. Trimming removed 4 bases at V and 1 base at J, with 34 bases between. CDR3 sequence reads: CASSSSTPLDNWTELGQETQYF. CDR3 DNA sequence: TGTGCCAGCAGTTCCTCCACTCCGCTGGACAATTGGACCGAGTTGGGCCAAGAGACCCAGTACTTC.

This clonotype was seen a handful of times. J is TRBJ2-5 and V is TRBV7-9, with D perhaps given as TRBD1 or TRBD2 (5 bases each). The CDR3 is 15 residues long. Trimming stripped 6 bases from V and 9 bases from J, with 23 bases between. Germline V gives CDR1 SEHNR, CDR2 FQNEAQ (reference sequence). The CDR3 DNA follows: TGTGCCAGCAGTGATGGACCTAGCCCCCGGGGACCCCAGTACTTC. This encodes CASSDGPSPRGPQYF.

CDR3 in amino acids: CASSLGGGPRNEQYF. As DNA, the CDR3 is TGTGCCAGCAGCCTGGGCGGGGGCCCACGAAACGAGCAGTACTTC. This chain connects TRBV7-9 to TRBJ2-7, with D possibly being TRBD2 (7 bases). Germline V CDR1 and CDR2: SEHNR, FQNEAQ (reference sequence). CDR3 length: 15 amino acids. V was clipped by 5 bases and J by 5 bases, with 19 bases between them.

The chain links TRBV12-3 or TRBV12-4 to TRBJ1-2; TRBD1 agrees at 9 bases. The CDR3 is 16 amino acids. V was clipped by 6 bases and J by 7 bases; unmatched bases: 15. The CDR3, as DNA: TGTGCCAGCAGCGTCGGGAGGGACAGGGCCTCATTTGGCTACACCTTC. The encoded protein is CASSVGRDRASFGYTF.

The V call is TRBV3-1, the J call TRBJ2-1; 7 bases line up with TRBD2. CDR3 length: 13 residues. Per germline, CDR1 LGHDT and CDR2 YNNKEL (reference sequence). V lost 1 base, J lost 8 bases, and 2 bases stayed unmatched. As DNA, the CDR3 is TGTGCCAGCAGCCAAGGAGCGGGGTATGAGCAGTTCTTC. Its protein product is CASSQGAGYEQFF.

This clonotype was detected only a few times. This chain joins TRBV7-2 and TRBJ2-4; 8 bases align to TRBD1. V shed 5 bases and J 2 bases; nucleotides not matched to a gene: 2. This CDR3 region has 14 residues. The germline CDR1 and CDR2 sequences are SGHTA and FQGNSA. The chain's CDR3 is CASSPGGSKNIQYF. In nucleotides, the CDR3 is TGTGCCAGCAGCCCAGGGGGCTCCAAAAACATTCAGTACTTC.

This clonotype was seen a handful of times. This chain connects TRBV2 to TRBJ2-1, with 10 nucleotides matching TRBD1. The CDR3 spans 14 residues. V gave up 6 bases and J gave up 4 bases; unmatched junction bases: 3. Germline V gene lookup returns CDR1 SNHLY and CDR2 FYNNEI. CDR3 loop: CASRKGQGYNEQFF. In DNA form, the CDR3 reads TGTGCCAGCAGGAAGGGACAGGGGTACAATGAGCAGTTCTTC.